This entry describes one T cell receptor (beta chain). This clone is a singleton in its sample. What antigen it recognizes has not been identified. No much larger clone exists at a distance of one base, and base qualities are not known. Including the terminal cysteine and phenylalanine, the CDR3 comprises 15 residues. Only the CDR3 DNA is retained, 45 bases long and in frame from the first base. The germline V gene yields SGHTA for CDR1 and FQGTGA for CDR2. After removal of 2 bases from V and 6 bases from J, the junction retains 7 bases not matched to a gene. Each collaborating institution followed its own protocols to collect whole blood in K2EDTA tubes. For TCRbeta analysis, collaborators shipped samples as frozen whole blood, isolated PBMCs, or DNA extracted from either of those sample types. The data derive from a study of blood T cell repertoires in COVID-19 (TCRdb year 2020). The study in broad terms: Samples covering the acute and convalescent phases of COVID-19 were provided by collaborators in the United States, Italy and Spain. The prospective study material was composed of cDNA or gDNA derived from T cells, B-cell-depleted T cells, or PBMCs. The dataset comprised deeply sampled blood TCRbeta repertoires from subjects exposed to, actively infected with, or recovered from COVID-19. The repertoires were made available in a free public database intended to serve as a resource for research on the immune response to SARS-CoV-2. The samples were drawn from the first 160 participants of the ongoing ImmuneRACE study and from over 950 subjects provided by 6 global collaborators. A de-identified subject ID, COVID-19 status, age in years and sex were almost always included in the sample metadata. Where available, HLA class I and class II types were taken from metadata supplied by the sample provider and were not determined by assay-based typing.

On the study overall, not on this receptor specifically: Clinical and demographic metadata were provided uncurated, with the amount varying by source and participant.

TCRbeta CDR3 regions were amplified from genomic DNA by means of the immunoSEQ Assay, a bias-controlled multiplex PCR. For the original study's pipeline: Nucleated cell counts per sample were estimated from amplification of reference gene primers within the assay. To quantify the absolute abundance of each unique TCRbeta CDR3 rearrangement, sequence reads were collapsed and filtered. For each sample, productive Simpson clonality was calculated as the square root of Simpson's diversity index over productive rearrangements. The clones in this table, taken by TCRdb from immuneACCESS, are in-frame only. Not every clone is retained; where verified, under half of the shortfall comes from an unresolved V gene, and the cause of the rest is unknown. V, J and clone size reflect that table, while D and trimming were determined from the DNA. A total of about 200,000 clones appear in this sample, about 91% of them only once. The top ten clones comprise more than 0.95% of the sample.

This clonotype was sampled from a man aged 25-45 years with acute or convalescent COVID-19. The V and J segments used are TRBV7-3 and TRBJ2-1; 7 of the junction bases match TRBD2. Material: peripheral blood. Here the CDR3 is given as CASSLFSGSANEQFF. The DNA sequence follows: TGTGCCAGCAGCTTATTTAGCGGGTCGGCCAATGAGCAGTTCTTC.